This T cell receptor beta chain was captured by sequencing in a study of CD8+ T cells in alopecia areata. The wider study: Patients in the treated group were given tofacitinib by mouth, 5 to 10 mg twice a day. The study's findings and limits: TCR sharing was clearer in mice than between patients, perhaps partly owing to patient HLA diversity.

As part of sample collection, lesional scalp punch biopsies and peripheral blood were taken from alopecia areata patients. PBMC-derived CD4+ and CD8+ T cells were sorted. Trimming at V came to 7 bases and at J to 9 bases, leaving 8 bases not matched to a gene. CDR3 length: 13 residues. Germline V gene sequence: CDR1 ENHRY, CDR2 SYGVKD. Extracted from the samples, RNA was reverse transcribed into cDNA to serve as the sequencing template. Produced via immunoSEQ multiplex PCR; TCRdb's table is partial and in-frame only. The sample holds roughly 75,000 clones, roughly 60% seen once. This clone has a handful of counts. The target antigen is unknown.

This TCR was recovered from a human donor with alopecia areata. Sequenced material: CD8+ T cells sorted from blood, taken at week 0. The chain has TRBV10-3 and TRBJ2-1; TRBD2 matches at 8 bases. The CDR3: CAIKAGGHTEQFF. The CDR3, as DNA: TGTGCCATCAAGGCGGGAGGCCATACTGAGCAGTTCTTC.